This TCR beta chain appears in the sequencing data of a study of blood T cell repertoires in COVID-19. At the level of the study: Before being deemed recovered, Cohort 3 donors had two negative PCRs, clearance, or symptom resolution. COVID-19 samples from acute and convalescent phases originated in the United States, Italy and Spain.

Participants' reported clinical history set cohort assignment. TCRdb's copy holds only in-frame clones and misses some; the assay was immunoSEQ multiplex PCR. The sample consists of 200,000 to 250,000 clones, approximately 87% of them appearing once. The CDR3 covers 18 residues. Losses at the gene ends were 1 base for V and 7 bases for J; bases not matched to a gene: 13. Germline CDR1 reads LGHNA; CDR2 reads YNFKEQ. This rearrangement joins TRBV4-2 to TRBJ2-2; 9 bases are a match to TRBD2. Sequenced sample: PBMCs or T cells enriched from blood (not recorded which). The TCR originated in a woman aged 50 to 65 in a cohort exposed to, infected with or recovered from COVID-19 (not recorded which). CDR3 bases: TGTGCCAGCAGCCAAGTCAATCGCGGGGGGGCTAAGGACGGGGAGCTGTTTTTT. It specifies CASSQVNRGGAKDGELFF.